This T cell receptor (beta chain) came from a study of blood T cell repertoires in COVID-19. Study-wide background: Material from acute and convalescent COVID-19 was sourced from the United States, Italy and Spain. The analysed material was cDNA or gDNA that came from T cells, B-cell-depleted T cells, or PBMCs.

There are 14 residues in the CDR3. Germline V CDR1 and CDR2: LGHNA, YSLEER. V shed 2 bases and J 4 bases; nucleotides not matched to a gene: 2. Source study methods: Estimation of nucleated cell counts relied on the amplification of reference gene primers. Measured with immunoSEQ multiplex PCR; TCRdb has only the in-frame clones, and not every one. V, J and clone size reflect that table, while D and trimming were determined from the DNA. The table has 120,000 to 150,000 clones, around nine tenths seen once. This receptor was identified in a woman between 40 and 50 years old with acute or convalescent COVID-19. Material: peripheral blood. The genes are TRBV4-3 and TRBJ1-5; TRBD1 matches at 7 bases. CDR3 coding DNA: TGCGCCAGCAGCCAACGACAGGGAAATCAGCCCCAGCATTTT. Its translation: CASSQRQGNQPQHF.